Only one count was recorded for the clone carrying this T cell receptor beta chain. Source study methods: By means of reference gene primer amplification, nucleated cell counts were estimated. Some clones are missing from TCRdb's copy, which holds only in-frame ones; the method was immunoSEQ multiplex PCR. Clone size and the V and J calls come from that table; the DNA yielded D and trimming. The sample has some 380,000 clones, around 87% seen once. Per the germline V gene, CDR1 is MNHEY and CDR2 is SVGAGI. Trimming took off 5 bases at V and 0 bases at J, with 10 bases between the two ends. This CDR3 has 14 residues. This sample stems from a study of blood T cell repertoires in COVID-19. Ages ranged from roughly 18 to 100 years, with residence in 24 US areas. Researchers sorted participants into cohorts using their self-reported clinical history. The study counted Cohort 3 donors as recovered given two negative PCRs, clearance, or symptom resolution.

This rearrangement joins TRBV6-5 to TRBJ1-2; TRBD1 might be the D (5 bases). This receptor was taken from a man aged 25 to 40 who had recovered from COVID-19. What was sequenced was PBMCs or T cells enriched from blood (not recorded which). DNA for the CDR3: TGTGCCAGCAGTCCCGGGGGAGCTAACTATGGCTACACCTTC. Translation: CASSPGGANYGYTF.